This T cell receptor beta chain was recorded in a study of T cell responses to AZD1222 COVID-19 vaccine. The assay was immunoSEQ multiplex PCR, and TCRdb's table has in-frame clones only and misses some. Of roughly 190,000 clones in the sample, 90% to 95% were seen once. CDR3 size: 14 residues. Germline values: CDR1 MGHDK, CDR2 SYGVNS. The V segment lost 1 base and the J segment 6 bases; nucleotides outside the gene matches: 6. The material sequenced was peripheral blood, taken 28 days after the second AZD1222 dose. The chain couples TRBV25-1 to TRBJ2-7; 7 positions agree with TRBD1. The receptor was isolated from an adult who received the AZD1222 COVID-19 vaccine. In nucleotides, the CDR3 is TGTGCCAGCAGTGAATCTAGGGGGCCCGTCGAGCAGTACTTC. Translation gives CASSESRGPVEQYF.